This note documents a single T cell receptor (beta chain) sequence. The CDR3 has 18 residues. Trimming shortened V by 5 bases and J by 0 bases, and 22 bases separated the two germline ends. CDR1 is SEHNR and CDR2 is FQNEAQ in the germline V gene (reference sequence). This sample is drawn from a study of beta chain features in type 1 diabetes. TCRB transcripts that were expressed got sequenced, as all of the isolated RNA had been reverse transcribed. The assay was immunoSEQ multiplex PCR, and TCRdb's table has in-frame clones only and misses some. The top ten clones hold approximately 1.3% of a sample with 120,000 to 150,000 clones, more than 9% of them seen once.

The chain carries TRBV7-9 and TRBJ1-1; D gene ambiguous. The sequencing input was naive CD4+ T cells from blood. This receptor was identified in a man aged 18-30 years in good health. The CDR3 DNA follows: TGTGCCAGCAGCAACCCGAATGGTTTTTCGGGGATGAACACTGAAGCTTTCTTT. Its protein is CASSNPNGFSGMNTEAFF.